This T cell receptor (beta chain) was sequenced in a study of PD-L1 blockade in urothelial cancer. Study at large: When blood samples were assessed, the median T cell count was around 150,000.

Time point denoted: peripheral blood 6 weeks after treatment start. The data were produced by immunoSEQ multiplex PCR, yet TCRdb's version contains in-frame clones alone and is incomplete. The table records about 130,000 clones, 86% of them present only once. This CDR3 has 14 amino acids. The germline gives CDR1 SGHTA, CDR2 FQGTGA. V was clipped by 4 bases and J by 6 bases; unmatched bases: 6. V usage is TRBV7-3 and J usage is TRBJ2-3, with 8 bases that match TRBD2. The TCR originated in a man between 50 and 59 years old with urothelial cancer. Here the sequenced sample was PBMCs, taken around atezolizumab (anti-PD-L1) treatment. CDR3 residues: CASSYLAGRDTQYF. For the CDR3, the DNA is TGTGCCAGCAGCTACTTAGCGGGAAGGGATACGCAGTATTTT.